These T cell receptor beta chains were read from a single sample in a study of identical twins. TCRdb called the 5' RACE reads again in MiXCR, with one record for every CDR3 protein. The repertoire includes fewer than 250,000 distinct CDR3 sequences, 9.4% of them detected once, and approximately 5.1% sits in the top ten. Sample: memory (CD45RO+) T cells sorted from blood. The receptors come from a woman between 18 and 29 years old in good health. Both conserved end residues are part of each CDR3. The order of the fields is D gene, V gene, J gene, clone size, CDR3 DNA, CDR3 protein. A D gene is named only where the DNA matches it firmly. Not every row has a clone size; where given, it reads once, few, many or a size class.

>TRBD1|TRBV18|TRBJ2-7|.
TGTGCCAGCTCAGCCCAACAGGGGCCGACCTACGAGCAGTACTTC
CASSAQQGPTYEQYF
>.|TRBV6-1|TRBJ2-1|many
TGTGCCAGCAGCCCCAGGGTGGAGGGATACAATGAGCAGTTCTTC
CASSPRVEGYNEQFF
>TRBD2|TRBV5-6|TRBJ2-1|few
TGTGCCAGCAGCTCCTCTAGCGGGGTATACAATGAGCAGTTCTTC
CASSSSSGVYNEQFF
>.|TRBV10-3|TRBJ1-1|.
TGTGCCAGCCATATGGGGGGCGAGAACACTGAAGCTTTCTTT
CASHMGGENTEAFF
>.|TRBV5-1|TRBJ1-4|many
TGCGCCAGCAGCTTGGACAGAACTAATGAAAAACTGTTTTTT
CASSLDRTNEKLFF
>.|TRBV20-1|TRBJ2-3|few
TGCAGTGCTAGGTCAGCCGACAAGGGTACAGATACGCAGTATTTT
CSARSADKGTDTQYF
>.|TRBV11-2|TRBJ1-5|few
TGTGCCAGCAGCTTAGGCCACAATCAGCCCCAGCATTTT
CASSLGHNQPQHF
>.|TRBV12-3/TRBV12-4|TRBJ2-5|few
TGTGCCAGCAGTTTAGTAGGAGTCTCCATTCAAGAGACCCAGTACTTC
CASSLVGVSIQETQYF
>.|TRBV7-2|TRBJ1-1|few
TGTGCCAGCACCTTGCTGGGGACATCGAACACTGAAGCTTTCTTT
CASTLLGTSNTEAFF
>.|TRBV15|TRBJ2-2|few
TGTGCCACCAGCAGAGACCCGAACACCGGGGAGCTGTTTTTT
CATSRDPNTGELFF
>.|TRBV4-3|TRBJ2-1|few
TGCGCCAGCAGCCAAGACTTTACAAACAATGAGCAGTTCTTC
CASSQDFTNNEQFF
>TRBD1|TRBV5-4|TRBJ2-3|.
TGTGCCAGCAGCTTAGGACAGGGGTCAGATACGCAGTATTTT
CASSLGQGSDTQYF
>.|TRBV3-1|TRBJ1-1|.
TGTGCCAGCAGAACGACGGTGGGTCCCACTGAAGCTTTCTTT
CASRTTVGPTEAFF
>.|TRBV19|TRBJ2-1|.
.
CASTSEGAYPYNNEQFF
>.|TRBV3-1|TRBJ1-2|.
TGTGCCAGCAGCCAAGTGGGGGGGACCAACTATGGCTACACCTTC
CASSQVGGTNYGYTF
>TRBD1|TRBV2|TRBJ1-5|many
TGTGCCAGCAGTGCCCTGGACAGGGACCAGCCCCAGCATTTT
CASSALDRDQPQHF
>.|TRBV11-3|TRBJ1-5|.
TGTGCCAGCAGCTTAACAGGGACTCAGCCCCAGCATTTT
CASSLTGTQPQHF
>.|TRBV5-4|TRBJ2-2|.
TGTGCCACGGGACGTTACACCGGGGAGCTGTTTTTT
CATGRYTGELFF
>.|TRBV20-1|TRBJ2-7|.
TGCAGTGCTAGAGATTTTCAGGCATCGGCGGGCGAGCAGTACTTC
CSARDFQASAGEQYF
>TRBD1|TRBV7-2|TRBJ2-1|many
TGTGCCAGCAGCTACCGGACAGGGAATGAGCAGTTCTTC
CASSYRTGNEQFF